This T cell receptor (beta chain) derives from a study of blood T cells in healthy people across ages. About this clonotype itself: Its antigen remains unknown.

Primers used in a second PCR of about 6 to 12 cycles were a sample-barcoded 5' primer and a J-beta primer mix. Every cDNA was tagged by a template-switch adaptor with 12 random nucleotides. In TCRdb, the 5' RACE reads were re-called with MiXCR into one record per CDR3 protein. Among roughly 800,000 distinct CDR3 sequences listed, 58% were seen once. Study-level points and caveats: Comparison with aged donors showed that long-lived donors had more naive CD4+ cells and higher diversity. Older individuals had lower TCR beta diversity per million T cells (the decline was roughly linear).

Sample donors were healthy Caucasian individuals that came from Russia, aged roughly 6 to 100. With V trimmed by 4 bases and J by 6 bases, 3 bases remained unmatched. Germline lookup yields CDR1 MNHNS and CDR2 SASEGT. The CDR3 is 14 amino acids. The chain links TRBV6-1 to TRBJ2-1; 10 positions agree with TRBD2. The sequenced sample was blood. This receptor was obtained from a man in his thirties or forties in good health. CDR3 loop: CASSVGLAANEQFF. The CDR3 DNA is TGTGCCAGCAGTGTAGGACTAGCGGCCAATGAGCAGTTCTTC.